One T cell receptor beta chain is described in this entry. Some clones are missing from TCRdb's copy, which holds only in-frame ones; the method was immunoSEQ multiplex PCR. The sample lists approximately 60,000 clones, approximately 86% occurring once. Specified time point: after dendritic cell vaccination, including at tumor progression/relapse. Before vaccination, two weeks after the third vaccination, and at progression, PBMC were collected. This sample stems from a study of glioma-infiltrating T cells after dendritic cell vaccination. About the study: Treatment, given 2003 to 2012, was autologous tumor lysate-pulsed dendritic cell vaccination.

This receptor was obtained from a human donor with glioblastoma. The sequencing here drew on blood, taken after dendritic cell vaccination.

The DNA for the CDR3 is TGCGCCAGCAGTCAACGGAGAGGACACCTGAACACTGAAGCTTTCTTT. Translated: CASSQRRGHLNTEAFF. The V gene is TRBV23-1, the J gene TRBJ1-1; D is possibly TRBD1 (5 bases). TRBV23-1 belongs to the ORF category, with a function that is uncertain. V gave up 2 bases and J gave up 0 bases, with 13 bases separating them. The CDR3 loop spans 16 amino acids.